The sequence of this T cell receptor beta chain was determined in a study of blood T cells in healthy people across ages. The authors ran a second PCR of roughly 6 to 11 cycles using a sample-barcoded 5' primer and a J-beta primer mix. The yield of each sample was at least 2.5 million CDR3-containing paired-end reads. One entry per CDR3 protein results from TCRdb running MiXCR on the 5' RACE reads. Counted here are 500,000 to 700,000 distinct CDR3 sequences, approximately 30% occurring once; the ten biggest clones make up 15% to 18%. In this sample, this clonotype turned up a few times. Sequenced sample: blood. This TCR was sampled from a woman aged 80 or older in good health.

CDR3 coding DNA: TGCGCCAGCAGCTTGGACAGCTCGTACTCCTACAATGAGCAGTTCTTC. Its protein is CASSLDSSYSYNEQFF. The chain employs TRBV5-1 and TRBJ2-1, with D uncertain. Deletions cut 0 bases from V and 0 bases from J, with 10 bases between. CDR3 length equals 16 residues. Looked up from germline, CDR1 is SGHRS and CDR2 is YFSETQ.